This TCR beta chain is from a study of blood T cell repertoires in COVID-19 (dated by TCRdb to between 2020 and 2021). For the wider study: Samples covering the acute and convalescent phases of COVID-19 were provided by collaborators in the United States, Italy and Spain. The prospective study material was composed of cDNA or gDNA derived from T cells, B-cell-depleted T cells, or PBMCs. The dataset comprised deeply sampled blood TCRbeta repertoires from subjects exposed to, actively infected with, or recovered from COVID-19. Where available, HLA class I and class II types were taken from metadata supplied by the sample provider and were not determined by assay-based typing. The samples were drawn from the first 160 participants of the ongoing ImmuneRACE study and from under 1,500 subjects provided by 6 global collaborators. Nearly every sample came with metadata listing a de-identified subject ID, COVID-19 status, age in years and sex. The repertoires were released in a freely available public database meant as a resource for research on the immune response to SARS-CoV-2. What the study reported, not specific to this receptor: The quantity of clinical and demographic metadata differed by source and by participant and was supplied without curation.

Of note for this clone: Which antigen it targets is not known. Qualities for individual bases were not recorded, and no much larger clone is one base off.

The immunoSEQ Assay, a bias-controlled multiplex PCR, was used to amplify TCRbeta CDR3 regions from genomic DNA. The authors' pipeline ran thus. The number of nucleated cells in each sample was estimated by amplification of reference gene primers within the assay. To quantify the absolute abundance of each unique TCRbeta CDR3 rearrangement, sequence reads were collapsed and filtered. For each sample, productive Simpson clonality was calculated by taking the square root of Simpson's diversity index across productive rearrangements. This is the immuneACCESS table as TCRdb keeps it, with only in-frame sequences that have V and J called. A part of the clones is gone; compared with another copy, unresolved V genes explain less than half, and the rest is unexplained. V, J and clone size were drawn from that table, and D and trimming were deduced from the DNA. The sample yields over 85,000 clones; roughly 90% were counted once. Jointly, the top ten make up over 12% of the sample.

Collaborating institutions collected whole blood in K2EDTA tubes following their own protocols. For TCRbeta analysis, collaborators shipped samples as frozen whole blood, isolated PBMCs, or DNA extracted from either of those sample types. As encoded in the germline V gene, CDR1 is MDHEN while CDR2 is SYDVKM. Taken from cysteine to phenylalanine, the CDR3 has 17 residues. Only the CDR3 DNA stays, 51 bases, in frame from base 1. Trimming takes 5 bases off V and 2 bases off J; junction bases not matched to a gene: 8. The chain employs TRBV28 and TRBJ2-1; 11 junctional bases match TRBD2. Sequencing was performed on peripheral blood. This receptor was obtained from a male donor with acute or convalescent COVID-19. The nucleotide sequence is TGTGCCAGCAGTCCTAGCGGGGGGTCAATTACCTACAATGAGCAGTTCTTC. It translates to CASSPSGGSITYNEQFF. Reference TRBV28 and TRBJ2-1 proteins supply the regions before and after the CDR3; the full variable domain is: DVKVTQSSRYLVKRTGEKVFLECVQDMDHENMFWYRQDPGLGLRLIYFSYDVKMKEKGDIPEGYSVSREKKERFSLILESASTNQTSMYLCASSPSGGSITYNEQFFGPGTRLTVL.